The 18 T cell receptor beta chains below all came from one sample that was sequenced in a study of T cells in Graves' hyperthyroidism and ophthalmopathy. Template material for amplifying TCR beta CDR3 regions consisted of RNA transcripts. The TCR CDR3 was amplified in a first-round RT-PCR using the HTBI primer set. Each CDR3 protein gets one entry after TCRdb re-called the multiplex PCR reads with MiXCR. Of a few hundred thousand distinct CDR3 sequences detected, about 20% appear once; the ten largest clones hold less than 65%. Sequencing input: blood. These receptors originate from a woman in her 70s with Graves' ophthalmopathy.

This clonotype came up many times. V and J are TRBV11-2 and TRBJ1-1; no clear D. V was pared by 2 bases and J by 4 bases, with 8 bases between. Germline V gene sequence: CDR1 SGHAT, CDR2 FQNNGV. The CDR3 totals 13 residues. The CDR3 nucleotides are TGTGCCAGCAGCTTATTATTGGCCACTGAAGCTTTCTTT. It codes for CASSLLLATEAFF.

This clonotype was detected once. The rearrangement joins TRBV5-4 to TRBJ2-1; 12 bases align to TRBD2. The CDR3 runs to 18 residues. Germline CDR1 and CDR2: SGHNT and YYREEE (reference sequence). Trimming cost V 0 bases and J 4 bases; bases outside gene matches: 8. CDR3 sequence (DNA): TGTGCCAGCAGCTTGGCCCGGACTAGCGGGGACAGATACAATGAGCAGTTCTTC. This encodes CASSLARTSGDRYNEQFF.

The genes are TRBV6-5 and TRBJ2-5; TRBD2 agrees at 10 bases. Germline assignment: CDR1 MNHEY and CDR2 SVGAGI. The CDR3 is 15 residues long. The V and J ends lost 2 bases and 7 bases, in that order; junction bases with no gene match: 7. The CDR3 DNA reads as TGTGCCAGCAGTTACGGTCCAGCGGGAGGGACGACCCAGTACTTC. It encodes CASSYGPAGGTTQYF.

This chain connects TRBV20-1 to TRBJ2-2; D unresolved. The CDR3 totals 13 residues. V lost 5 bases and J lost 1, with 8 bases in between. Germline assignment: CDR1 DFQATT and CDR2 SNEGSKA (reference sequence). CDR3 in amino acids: CSAHHQNTGELFF. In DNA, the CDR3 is TGCAGTGCTCATCACCAGAACACCGGGGAGCTGTTTTTT.

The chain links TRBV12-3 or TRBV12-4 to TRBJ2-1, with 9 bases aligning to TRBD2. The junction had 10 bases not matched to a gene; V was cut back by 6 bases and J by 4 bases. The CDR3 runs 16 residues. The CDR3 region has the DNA TGTGCCAGCAGCCCAGGGGCGGGAGGGCCTTACAATGAGCAGTTCTTC. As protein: CASSPGAGGPYNEQFF.

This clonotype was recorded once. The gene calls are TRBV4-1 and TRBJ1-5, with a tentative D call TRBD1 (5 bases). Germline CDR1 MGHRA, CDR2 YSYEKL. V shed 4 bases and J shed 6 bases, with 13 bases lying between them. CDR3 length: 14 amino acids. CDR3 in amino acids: CASSPSGASQPQHF. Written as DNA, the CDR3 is TGCGCCAGCAGCCCCAGCGGGGCCAGTCAGCCCCAGCATTTT.

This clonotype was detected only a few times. The CDR3 DNA reads as TGTGCCAGCAGTGTCAGGACTAGCGGGAGTGAGACCCAGTACTTC. As protein: CASSVRTSGSETQYF. The chain links TRBV2 to TRBJ2-5; 13 bases align to TRBD2. This CDR3 contains 15 residues. The germline V gene encodes CDR1 SNHLY and CDR2 FYNNEI. V shed 4 bases and J 5 bases; nucleotides not matched to a gene: 4.

The CDR3 nucleotides read TGTGCCAGCAGGGAGGTAGCAGGGGTTCAGCCCCAGCATTTT. It codes for CASREVAGVQPQHF. This chain connects TRBV6-1 to TRBJ1-5; perhaps TRBD1 as D (6 bases). The CDR3 extends over 14 amino acids. The V gene's germline CDR1 is MNHNS and CDR2 SASEGT. V was shortened by 6 bases and J by 6 bases, with 15 bases between the two germline ends.

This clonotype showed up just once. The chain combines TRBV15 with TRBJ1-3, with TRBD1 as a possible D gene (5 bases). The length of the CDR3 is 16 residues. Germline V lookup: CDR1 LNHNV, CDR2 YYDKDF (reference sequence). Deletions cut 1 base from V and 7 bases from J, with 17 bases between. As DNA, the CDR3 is TGTGCCACCAGCAGAGGAGGTGCAGGGAGTTCGAACACCATATATTTT. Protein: CATSRGGAGSSNTIYF.

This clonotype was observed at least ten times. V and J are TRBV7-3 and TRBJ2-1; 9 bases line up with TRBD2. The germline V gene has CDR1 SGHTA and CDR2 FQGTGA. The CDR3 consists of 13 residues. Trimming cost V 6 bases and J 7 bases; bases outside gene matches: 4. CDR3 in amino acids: CASSGGGGNEQFF. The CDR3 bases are TGTGCCAGCAGTGGCGGGGGGGGTAATGAGCAGTTCTTC.

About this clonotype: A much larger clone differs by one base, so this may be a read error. This chain's CDR3 is CASSYRATLQTQYF. DNA of the CDR3: TGTGCCAGCAGCTACCGGGCGACCTTGCAGACCCAGTACTTC. The rearrangement uses TRBV7-2 and TRBJ2-5; D gene ambiguous. The V end was cut by 4 bases, the J end by 6 bases, with 15 bases between. This CDR3 has 14 residues. Germline assignment: CDR1 SGHTA and CDR2 FQGNSA.

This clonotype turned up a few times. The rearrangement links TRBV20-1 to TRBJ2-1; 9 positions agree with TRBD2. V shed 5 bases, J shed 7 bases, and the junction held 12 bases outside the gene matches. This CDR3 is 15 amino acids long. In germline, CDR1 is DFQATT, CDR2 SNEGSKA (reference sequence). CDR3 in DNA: TGCAGTGCTTACCCCCTCGCGGGAGGGGGGAATGAGCAGTTCTTC. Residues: CSAYPLAGGGNEQFF.

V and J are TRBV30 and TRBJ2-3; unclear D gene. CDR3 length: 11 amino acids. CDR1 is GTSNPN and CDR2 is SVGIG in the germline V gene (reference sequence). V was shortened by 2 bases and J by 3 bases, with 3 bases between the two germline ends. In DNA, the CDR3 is TGTGCCTGGAGTCCAACAGATACGCAGTATTTT. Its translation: CAWSPTDTQYF.

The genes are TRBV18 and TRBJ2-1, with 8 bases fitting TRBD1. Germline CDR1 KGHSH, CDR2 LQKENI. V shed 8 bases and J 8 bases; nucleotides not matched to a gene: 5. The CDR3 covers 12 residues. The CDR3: CASLTGGDEQFF. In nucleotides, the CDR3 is TGTGCCAGCCTCACAGGGGGTGATGAGCAGTTCTTC.

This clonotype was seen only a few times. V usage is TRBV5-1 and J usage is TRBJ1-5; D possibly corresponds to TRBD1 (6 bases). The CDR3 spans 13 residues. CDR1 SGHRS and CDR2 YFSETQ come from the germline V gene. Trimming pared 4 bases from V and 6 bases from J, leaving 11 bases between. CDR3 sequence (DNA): TGCGCCAGCAGCCCCGGGACATCTCAGCCCCAGCATTTT. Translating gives CASSPGTSQPQHF.

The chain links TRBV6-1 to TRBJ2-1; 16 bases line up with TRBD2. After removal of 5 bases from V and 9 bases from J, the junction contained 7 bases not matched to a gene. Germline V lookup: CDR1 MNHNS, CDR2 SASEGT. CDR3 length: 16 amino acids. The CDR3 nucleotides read TGTGCCAGCAGTTCTGGGGGGACTAGCGGGAGGGCTGAGCAGTTCTTC. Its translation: CASSSGGTSGRAEQFF.

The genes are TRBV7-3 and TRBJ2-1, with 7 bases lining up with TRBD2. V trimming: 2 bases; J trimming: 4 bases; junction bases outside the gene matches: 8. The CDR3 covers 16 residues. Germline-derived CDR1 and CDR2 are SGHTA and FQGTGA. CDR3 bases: TGTGCCAGCAGCTTAGATGGCGGGAGTCAATACAATGAGCAGTTCTTC. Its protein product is CASSLDGGSQYNEQFF.

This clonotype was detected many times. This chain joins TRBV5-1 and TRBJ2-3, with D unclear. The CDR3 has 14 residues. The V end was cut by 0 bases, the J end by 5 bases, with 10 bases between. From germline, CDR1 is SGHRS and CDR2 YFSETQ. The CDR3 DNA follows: TGCGCCAGCAGCTTGGGGGCCCGCGGAGATACGCAGTATTTT. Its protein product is CASSLGARGDTQYF.